The 12 T cell receptor beta chains in this list originate from one sample, sequenced in a study of Tregs in tolerant kidney transplant recipients (dated by TCRdb to about 2019). Library preparation used the immunoSEQ multiplex PCR assay. Sourced from immuneACCESS, this table was stored by TCRdb with only in-frame sequences that have V and J called. A share of the clones is absent; for the studies checked, an unresolved V gene accounts for under half, and the remainder has no known explanation. Within this sample are about 44,000 clones, with nearly 97% of them counted one time only. The top ten clonotypes cover 0.37% of the sample. These TCRs are of unknown antigen specificity. Sequenced sample: Tregs from blood cultured with allogeneic cells. The receptors shown here come from a human donor in good health.

This chain joins TRBV6-5 and TRBJ1-1; 8 bases are shared with TRBD1. The CDR3 totals 14 residues. Germline CDR1 and CDR2: MNHEY and SVGAGI. V lost 2 bases, J lost 3 bases, and 2 bases stayed unmatched. The CDR3 reads CASSYLQGDTEAFF. In nucleotides, the CDR3 is TGTGCCAGCAGTTACCTACAGGGGGACACTGAAGCTTTCTTT.

V gene TRBV18 combines with J gene TRBJ1-1; unclear D gene. The V end was cut by 1 base, the J end by 2 bases, with 2 bases between. The CDR3 consists of 12 residues. Germline values: CDR1 KGHSH, CDR2 LQKENI. The CDR3 sequence: CASSPRNTEAFF. CDR3 nucleotide sequence: TGTGCCAGCTCACCACGAAACACTGAAGCTTTCTTT. Full variable domain (missing parts from reference TRBV18 and TRBJ1-1): NAGVMQNPRHLVRRRGQEARLRCSPMKGHSHVYWYRQLPEEGLKFMVYLQKENIIDESGMPKERFSAEFPKEGPSILRIQQVVRGDSAAYFCASSPRNTEAFFGQGTRLTVV.

The chain is built from TRBV5-6 and TRBJ1-2, with 7 nucleotides matching TRBD1. Per germline, CDR1 SGHDT and CDR2 YYEEEE. After removal of 4 bases from V and 6 bases from J, the junction contained 6 bases not matched to a gene. The CDR3 is 13 amino acids. CDR3 region: CASSVGQVDGYTF. In DNA form, the CDR3 reads TGTGCCAGCAGCGTAGGACAGGTAGATGGCTACACCTTC.

The chain recombines TRBV4-2 with TRBJ2-7; 11 bases map to TRBD2. The CDR3 is 17 amino acids. Germline CDR1 is LGHNA and CDR2 is YNFKEQ. Trimming at V came to 0 bases and at J to 0 bases, leaving 4 bases not matched to a gene. CDR3 amino acids: CASSQDLGLAASYEQYF. The CDR3 DNA reads as TGTGCCAGCAGCCAAGACTTGGGACTAGCGGCCTCCTACGAGCAGTACTTC.

As regards this clone: Germline and junction disagree at one end, which may indicate a read error. The CDR3, as DNA: TGTGCCAGCACAGGTCAGACCCCTGAGGCTTTCTTT. The encoded protein is CASTGQTPEAFF. The V gene is TRBV6-6, the J gene TRBJ1-1; D is ambiguous. The V gene's germline CDR1 is MNHNY and CDR2 SVGAGI (reference sequence). The CDR3 contains 12 residues.

The chain uses TRBV6-5 and TRBJ1-1; D may be TRBD1 (5 bases). The germline CDR1 and CDR2 sequences are MNHEY and SVGAGI. The CDR3 consists of 14 residues. V was cut by 4 bases and J by 1 base, with 10 bases left in between. CDR3 loop: CASSWRDGNTEAFF. DNA of the CDR3: TGTGCCAGCAGTTGGCGGGACGGGAACACTGAAGCTTTCTTT.

This clone occurred a few times. The chain has TRBV11-2 and TRBJ2-3; D may correspond to TRBD1 or TRBD2 (5 bases each). Germline lookup yields CDR1 SGHAT and CDR2 FQNNGV. This CDR3 comprises 16 residues. V was cut by 0 bases and J by 0 bases, with 10 bases left in between. The CDR3 spells CASSLDGTGSTDTQYF. In DNA form, the CDR3 reads TGTGCCAGCAGCTTAGATGGGACGGGAAGCACAGATACGCAGTATTTT.

The chain links TRBV28 to TRBJ1-5; 7 nucleotides align to TRBD1. V dropped 6 bases and J dropped 2; count of bases not matched to a gene: 7. Germline V gives CDR1 MDHEN, CDR2 SYDVKM. The CDR3 is made up of 15 amino acids. The CDR3 nucleotides are TGTGCCAGCAGATTACCCGGACAGGGCAATCAGCCCCAGCATTTT. Its translation is CASRLPGQGNQPQHF.

The chain links TRBV5-1 to TRBJ1-4, with D unresolved. The germline V gene has CDR1 SGHRS and CDR2 YFSETQ. The CDR3 totals 15 residues. V dropped 0 bases and J dropped 8 bases, with 14 bases sitting between them. CDR3 DNA: TGCGCCAGCAGCTTGGCTAGTCTCCGCGGAGAAAAACTGTTTTTT. Its protein product is CASSLASLRGEKLFF.

The chain combines TRBV6-5 with TRBJ1-1; 9 nucleotides match TRBD1. V lost 6 bases to trimming and J lost 6 bases; unmatched junction nucleotides: 5. Germline values: CDR1 MNHEY, CDR2 SVGAGI. CDR3 size: 13 residues. The CDR3 sequence is CASSSDRGAEAFF. The CDR3 DNA follows: TGTGCCAGCAGCTCGGACAGGGGTGCTGAAGCTTTCTTT.

This chain connects TRBV5-1 to TRBJ2-1, with TRBD1 identical over 8 bases. V was clipped by 2 bases and J by 7 bases; unmatched bases: 11. The CDR3 sequence is 16 residues long. CDR1 is SGHRS, CDR2 YFSETQ, per germline. For the CDR3, the DNA is TGCGCCAGCAGCTTCCCCGGACAGGGCAGCGGTAATGAGCAGTTCTTC. It is translated as CASSFPGQGSGNEQFF.

The rearrangement joins TRBV30 to TRBJ1-2; unclear D gene. The CDR3 runs 10 residues. Trimming removed 7 bases from V and 7 bases from J, with 10 bases in between. Germline values: CDR1 GTSNPN, CDR2 SVGIG (reference sequence). In DNA, the CDR3 is TGTGCCTTAAGGGCTGGTGGCTACACCTTC. Its translation: CALRAGGYTF.